This T cell receptor beta chain was observed in a study of identical twins. The study, taken as a whole, reports: The models gave estimates that fell short of the out-of-frame TCR alpha sharing seen in monozygotic twins. Insertions were fewer in abundant cord blood beta clonotypes, whereas memory repertoires showed none of this pattern.

Points on this clonotype: The antigen is not known.

V shed 3 bases, J shed 4 bases, and the junction held 18 bases outside the gene matches. CDR1 and CDR2 from the germline V gene are DFQATT and SNEGSKA (reference sequence). This CDR3 region has 18 residues. Healthy Caucasians provided all donations. One entry per CDR3 protein results from TCRdb running MiXCR on the 5' RACE reads. Among 200,000 to 300,000 distinct CDR3 sequences listed, about 10% were seen once. The origin of this receptor is a man in his fifties in good health. Sequencing was performed on memory T cells sorted from blood. The chain carries TRBV20-1 and TRBJ2-1, with 7 bases identical to TRBD2. The CDR3 spells CSARNNLALSGGYNEQFF. Written as DNA, the CDR3 is TGCAGTGCTAGGAACAATCTAGCGTTGTCGGGGGGTTACAATGAGCAGTTCTTC.